Shown below are 18 T cell receptor beta chains from a single sample sequenced in a study of cytomegalovirus exposure and HLA in healthy donors. Both 60 Vbeta primers and 13 Jbeta primers went into the PCR. Sequencing was performed with immunoSEQ multiplex PCR; in TCRdb, only in-frame clones are kept and a portion is missing. The table shows approximately 140,000 clones, with about 82% occurring only once. The specimen sequenced was PBMCs. The receptors were sampled from a boy aged 10-17 years in good health and CMV-seronegative.

The sample holds a few counts of this clone. CDR3 residues: CASSSRDIQPDNEQFF. CDR3 bases: TGTGCCAGCAGCTCCCGGGACATCCAACCTGACAATGAGCAGTTCTTC. This chain connects TRBV7-9 to TRBJ2-1, with a tentative D call TRBD1 (6 bases). The CDR3 contains 16 residues. V lost 4 bases to trimming and J lost 5 bases, with 18 bases between them. The V gene's germline CDR1 is SEHNR and CDR2 FQNEAQ (reference sequence). The full variable domain, with the rest looked up from reference TRBV7-9 and TRBJ2-1, is DTGVSQNPRHKITKRGQNVTFRCDPISEHNRLYWYRQTLGQGPEFLTYFQNEAQLEKSRLLSDRFSAERPKGSFSTLEIQRTEQGDSAMYLCASSSRDIQPDNEQFFGPGTRLTVL.

This clone was detected only once. This chain connects TRBV10-2 to TRBJ2-5, with 10 bases lining up with TRBD2. Losses at the gene ends were 2 bases for V and 5 bases for J; bases not matched to a gene: 5. Germline V gene lookup returns CDR1 WSHSY and CDR2 SAAADI. The CDR3 is 15 residues long. For the CDR3, the DNA is TGCGCCAGCAGTGAGCTAGCGGGAGTCGGTGAGACCCAGTACTTC. It is translated as CASSELAGVGETQYF.

V is TRBV9 and J is TRBJ1-4; 7 nucleotides agree with TRBD1. In germline, CDR1 is SGDLS, CDR2 YYNGEE. The CDR3 is 15 amino acids. With 0 bases clipped from V and 5 bases from J, the junction kept 4 bases outside the gene matches. The CDR3 nucleotides read TGTGCCAGCAGCGTAGAGGGACAGAGCAATGAAAAACTGTTTTTT. Translated: CASSVEGQSNEKLFF.

The chain carries TRBV12-2 and TRBJ1-2; TRBD1 is taken as the D call from the table, unchecked against the DNA. TRBV12-2 constitutes a pseudogene. The CDR3 extends over 14 amino acids. This chain's CDR3 is CASRSRQGEGGYTF. The CDR3 DNA sequence: TGTGCAAGTCGCTCTCGACAGGGCGAGGGTGGCTACACCTTC.

A few counts support this clone. The chain has TRBV6-5 and TRBJ1-2, with D hard to call. Germline CDR1 and CDR2: MNHEY and SVGAGI. The ends were cut back, 7 bases at V and 4 bases at J, with 7 bases in the middle. CDR3 length: 11 residues. The CDR3 DNA reads TGTGCCAGCATCGTCGGCTATGGCTACACCTTC. Translated, it gives CASIVGYGYTF.

The V call is TRBV20-1, the J call TRBJ2-3; the D is unclear. V was cut by 6 bases and J by 1 base, with 5 bases left in between. CDR1 and CDR2 from the germline V gene are DFQATT and SNEGSKA (reference sequence). The CDR3 is made up of 11 amino acids. CDR3 residues: CSARGTDTQYF. The CDR3 region has the DNA TGCAGTGCCCGGGGCACAGATACGCAGTATTTT.

A word on this clone: The junction and the germline gene differ at one end; a read error may be behind it. The rearrangement uses TRBV30 and TRBJ2-7; 8 nucleotides match TRBD2. Germline-derived CDR1 and CDR2 are GTSNPN and SVGIG (reference sequence). The CDR3 length is 11 residues. CDR3 region: CAASGSYEQYF. DNA of the CDR3: TGCGCCGCCAGCGGGAGCTACGAGCAGTACTTC.

The chain carries TRBV4-1 and TRBJ1-2; 10 bases agree with TRBD1. This CDR3 contains 17 residues. After removal of 3 bases from V and 8 bases from J, the junction contained 15 bases not matched to a gene. Germline loops: CDR1 MGHRA, CDR2 YSYEKL. The CDR3 region is CASSHPRGDRGREGYTF. The CDR3 DNA is TGCGCCAGCAGCCATCCCCGCGGCGACAGGGGGCGCGAGGGCTACACCTTC.

The chain has TRBV7-3 and TRBJ2-3; TRBD2 matches 8 bases. This CDR3 comprises 13 residues. Trimming at V came to 7 bases and at J to 5 bases, leaving 5 bases not matched to a gene. Germline assignment: CDR1 SGHTA and CDR2 FQGTGA. The CDR3 reads CASTSGSRDTQYF. The DNA of the CDR3 is TGTGCCAGCACAAGCGGGAGTCGAGATACGCAGTATTTT. The full variable domain, in which reference TRBV7-3 and TRBJ2-3 provide the parts outside the CDR3, is GAGVSQTPSNKVTEKGKYVELRCDPISGHTALYWYRQSLGQGPEFLIYFQGTGAADDSGLPNDRFFAVRPEGSVSTLKIQRTERGDSAVYLCASTSGSRDTQYFGPGTRLTVL.

CDR3 residues: CATSRVAGIEQYF. The CDR3 DNA is TGTGCCACCAGCAGAGTAGCGGGTATCGAGCAGTACTTC. The chain joins TRBV15 to TRBJ2-7; 7 bases match TRBD2. The V gene's germline CDR1 is LNHNV and CDR2 YYDKDF (reference sequence). The CDR3 is 13 residues long. V gave up 1 base and J gave up 6 bases; unmatched junction bases: 3.

This chain joins TRBV30 and TRBJ1-5; D is uncertain. Trimming removed 0 bases from V and 5 bases from J, with 14 bases in between. CDR3 length: 15 residues. The germline V gene encodes CDR1 GTSNPN and CDR2 SVGIG (reference sequence). CDR3 in amino acids: CAWSVTGEGYQPQHF. CDR3 coding DNA: TGTGCCTGGAGTGTAACCGGGGAGGGTTATCAGCCCCAGCATTTT.

This clone was detected only once. The chain couples TRBV5-6 to TRBJ1-5, with 7 bases lining up with TRBD1. The ends lost 1 base at V and 4 bases at J; junction bases unmatched: 2. The CDR3 length is 14 residues. Germline V lookup: CDR1 SGHDT, CDR2 YYEEEE. The CDR3 DNA reads as TGTGCCAGCAGCTTGTGGGACAGAAATCAGCCCCAGCATTTT. This sequence encodes CASSLWDRNQPQHF. Supplemented by reference TRBV5-6 and TRBJ1-5, the full variable domain reads DAGVTQSPTHLIKTRGQQVTLRCSPKSGHDTVSWYQQALGQGPQFIFQYYEEEERQRGNFPDRFSGHQFPNYSSELNVNALLLGDSALYLCASSLWDRNQPQHFGDGTRLSIL.

A few counts support this clone. At one boundary the junction diverges from the germline segment, which might be a read error. The V gene is TRBV5-6, the J gene TRBJ1-2; D might be TRBD1 (6 bases). Germline CDR1 and CDR2: SGHDT and YYEEEE. This CDR3 comprises 12 residues. Here the CDR3 reads CASSLAYQGHRF. The CDR3 nucleotides read TGTGCCAGCAGCTTGGCTTACCAGGGACACCGGTTT. The complete variable domain, with remaining parts taken from reference TRBV5-6 and TRBJ1-2, reads DAGVTQSPTHLIKTRGQQVTLRCSPKSGHDTVSWYQQALGQGPQFIFQYYEEEERQRGNFPDRFSGHQFPNYSSELNVNALLLGDSALYLCASSLAYQGHRFGSGTRLTVV.

This clone was picked up a small number of times. This rearrangement joins TRBV4-2 to TRBJ1-5, with D possibly being TRBD1 (5 bases). The V end was cut by 0 bases, the J end by 4 bases, with 13 bases between. The CDR3 has 16 amino acids. The germline gives CDR1 LGHNA, CDR2 YNFKEQ. CDR3 in amino acids: CASSQDYRQGNQPQHF. The CDR3 nucleotides are TGTGCCAGCAGCCAAGATTATCGGCAGGGAAATCAGCCCCAGCATTTT.

The CDR3 nucleotides are TGTGCCAGCAGTGGGGGGGTGTACGCCCCGGGGGAGCAGTACTTC. Its translation: CASSGGVYAPGEQYF. V and J are TRBV6-1 and TRBJ2-7, with D possibly TRBD2 on 6 matching bases. V was pared by 4 bases and J by 7 bases, with 20 bases between. Germline CDR1 is MNHNS and CDR2 is SASEGT. The CDR3 covers 15 residues.

J is TRBJ1-3 and V is TRBV10-3; D is possibly TRBD1 (5 bases). Trimming shortened V by 7 bases and J by 0 bases, and 10 bases separated the two germline ends. The length of the CDR3 is 14 residues. The germline V gene encodes CDR1 ENHRY and CDR2 SYGVKD. The CDR3 DNA reads TGTGCCATCACCGACAGTCCCTCTGGAAACACCATATATTTT. Amino acids: CAITDSPSGNTIYF.

This clone has a handful of counts. V is TRBV30 and J is TRBJ1-1; TRBD1 is a possible D gene (6 bases). Germline CDR1 reads GTSNPN; CDR2 reads SVGIG (reference sequence). Trimming removed 0 bases from V and 3 bases from J, with 14 bases in between. The CDR3 consists of 15 residues. The CDR3 region has the DNA TGTGCCTGGAGTGTACGGACAGCGACATACACTGAAGCTTTCTTT. This encodes CAWSVRTATYTEAFF.

This clone was detected once. The rearrangement joins TRBV7-9 to TRBJ2-1; TRBD2 is a possible D gene (5 bases). This CDR3 is built from 16 residues. Trimming shortened V by 0 bases and J by 0 bases, and 9 bases separated the two germline ends. Germline V lookup: CDR1 SEHNR, CDR2 FQNEAQ (reference sequence). Here the CDR3 reads CASSLASRGSYNEQFF. CDR3 in DNA: TGTGCCAGCAGCTTAGCGAGCCGGGGCTCCTACAATGAGCAGTTCTTC.